This T cell receptor (beta chain) was identified in a study of shared clonotypes between healthy human individuals. Clones were sequenced by immunoSEQ multiplex PCR, and TCRdb holds only the in-frame ones, with some missing. The table has about 550,000 clones, less than 97% seen once. The V gene lost 4 bases and the J gene lost 4 bases, with 11 bases spanning the gap. The CDR3 contains 14 residues. From germline, CDR1 is MDHEN and CDR2 SYDVKM. The naive CD8 fraction comprised CD45RO-negative cells positively selected for CCR7 and excluded terminally differentiated effector memory CD45RA+ cells. Recent vaccinations or acute infections were absent in the healthy HIV-negative adult donors.

The sequenced material came from naive CD8+ T cells sorted from blood. J is TRBJ2-1 and V is TRBV28; possible D gene TRBD2, 5 bases. This sequence was found in a woman in her 30s in good health. DNA of the CDR3: TGTGCCAGCAGTTCGCGTGGGAGTTACAATGAGCAGTTCTTC. Protein product: CASSSRGSYNEQFF.